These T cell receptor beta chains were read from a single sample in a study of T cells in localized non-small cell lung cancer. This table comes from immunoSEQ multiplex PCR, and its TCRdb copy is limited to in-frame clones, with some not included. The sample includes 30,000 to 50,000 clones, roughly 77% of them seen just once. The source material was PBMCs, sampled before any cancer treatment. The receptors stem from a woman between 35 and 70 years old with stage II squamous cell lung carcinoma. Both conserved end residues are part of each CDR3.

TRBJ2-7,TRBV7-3,CASSLLAGNSYEQYF
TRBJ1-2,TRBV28,CASSLLGTGDYGYTF
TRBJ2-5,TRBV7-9,CASSLALAGETQYF
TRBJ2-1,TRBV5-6,CASSRDYNEQFF
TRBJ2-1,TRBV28,CASSLANEQFF
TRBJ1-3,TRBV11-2,CASSFAGGNTIYF
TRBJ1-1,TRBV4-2,CASSQDYRATEAFF
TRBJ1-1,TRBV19,CASSPRPQGFTEAFF
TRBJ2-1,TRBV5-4,CASSPGRRLAVDNEQFF
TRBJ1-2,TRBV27,CASSSLTGSYGYTF
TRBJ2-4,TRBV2,CASRSGWNIQYF
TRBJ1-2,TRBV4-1,CASSQDDDTGDYGYTF
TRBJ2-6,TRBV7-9,CASSYPTGRWTGANVLTF